The 10 T cell receptor beta chains listed next were all sequenced from one sample in a study of shared clonotypes between healthy human individuals. The repertoire was sequenced with immunoSEQ multiplex PCR; TCRdb's copy has only in-frame clones and lacks some. The sample includes more than 500,000 clones, 90% to 96% of them seen just once. Sequenced: naive CD4+ T cells sorted from blood. Subset indicated: CD45RA+ positively selected. These receptors all come from a woman in her twenties or thirties in good health.

The chain carries TRBV28 and TRBJ2-3; D is possibly TRBD2 (6 bases). Germline assignment: CDR1 MDHEN and CDR2 SYDVKM. V was trimmed by 6 bases and J by 1 base, leaving 17 bases between them. CDR3 size: 16 residues. CDR3 residues: CASSIRPGAGTDTQYF. In nucleotides, the CDR3 is TGTGCCAGCAGCATAAGGCCGGGAGCTGGCACAGATACGCAGTATTTT.

V usage is TRBV13 and J usage is TRBJ2-7; 8 nucleotides agree with TRBD2. V dropped 5 bases and J dropped 2; count of bases not matched to a gene: 11. Germline CDR1 PRHDT, CDR2 FYEKMQ (reference sequence). The CDR3 is made up of 16 amino acids. In DNA, the CDR3 is TGTGCCAGCAGCGAACGGGGTGGACTAGCCACCTACGAGCAGTACTTC. Translated, it gives CASSERGGLATYEQYF.

The V and J genes are TRBV5-1 and TRBJ2-7, with 11 positions matching TRBD2. From germline, CDR1 is SGHRS and CDR2 YFSETQ. V shed 4 bases, J shed 3 bases, and the junction held 3 bases outside the gene matches. The CDR3 has 14 residues. In DNA form, the CDR3 reads TGCGCCAGCAGCGACGGGACTAGCGGCTACGAGCAGTACTTC. Encoded protein: CASSDGTSGYEQYF.

The chain is built from TRBV27 and TRBJ2-5; D is perhaps TRBD2 (6 bases). Trimming left V 6 bases short and J 3 bases short, with 11 bases between. Looked up from germline, CDR1 is MNHEY and CDR2 is SMNVEV (reference sequence). The CDR3 has 13 residues. The CDR3 reads CASSRTTEETQYF. CDR3 in DNA: TGTGCCAGCAGCCGGACTACTGAAGAGACCCAGTACTTC.

This clone was detected only once. The rearrangement links TRBV18 to TRBJ1-4, with D uncertain. This CDR3 region has 15 residues. The V end was cut by 1 base, the J end by 6 bases, with 12 bases between. Germline V gene lookup returns CDR1 KGHSH and CDR2 LQKENI. The CDR3 loop is CASSPRRDPDEKLFF. The CDR3 DNA sequence: TGTGCCAGCTCACCACGGAGGGATCCCGATGAAAAACTGTTTTTT.

The rearrangement joins TRBV28 to TRBJ2-2; TRBD2 agrees at 8 bases. Losses at the gene ends were 3 bases for V and 0 bases for J; bases not matched to a gene: 3. Per germline, CDR1 MDHEN and CDR2 SYDVKM. There are 16 residues in the CDR3. CDR3 region: CASSLWRGANTGELFF. CDR3 nucleotide sequence: TGTGCCAGCAGTTTGTGGCGGGGGGCGAACACCGGGGAGCTGTTTTTT.

CDR3 nucleotides: TGTGCCAGCTCAACCGGGACAGGGGGAGGTGAAAAACTGTTTTTT. Amino acids: CASSTGTGGGEKLFF. The chain uses TRBV18 and TRBJ1-4, with 11 bases matching TRBD1. Germline V gene lookup returns CDR1 KGHSH and CDR2 LQKENI. The CDR3 is 15 amino acids. Germline trimming cut 5 bases from V and 7 bases from J; bases unmatched to any gene: 6. The complete variable domain, with remaining parts taken from reference TRBV18 and TRBJ1-4, reads NAGVMQNPRHLVRRRGQEARLRCSPMKGHSHVYWYRQLPEEGLKFMVYLQKENIIDESGMPKERFSAEFPKEGPSILRIQQVVRGDSAAYFCASSTGTGGGEKLFFGSGTQLSVL.

The V call is TRBV10-3, the J call TRBJ1-4; the D gene is possibly TRBD1 (6 bases). V lost 3 bases and J 4 bases, leaving 6 bases between the germline ends. Germline V gene lookup returns CDR1 ENHRY and CDR2 SYGVKD. The CDR3 covers 13 residues. CDR3 coding DNA: TGTGCCATCAGTGAACAGGGTAATGAAAAACTGTTTTTT. The encoded protein is CAISEQGNEKLFF.

The chain uses TRBV5-1 and TRBJ1-1; D is unresolved. Trimming took 4 bases from V and 5 from J, leaving 15 bases between them. The germline CDR1 and CDR2 sequences are SGHRS and YFSETQ. The CDR3 runs 14 residues. The CDR3 region has the DNA TGCGCCAGCAGCCTAGGACCTAGAGGGACTGAAGCTTTCTTT. Translating it yields CASSLGPRGTEAFF.

The chain employs TRBV28 and TRBJ2-7; D is tentatively TRBD1 or TRBD2 (5 bases each). V lost 2 bases and J 0 bases, leaving 11 bases between the germline ends. Germline V CDR1 and CDR2: MDHEN, SYDVKM. CDR3 length: 15 amino acids. CDR3 nucleotides: TGTGCCAGCAGTTTAGAGGGGTCGCACTCCTACGAGCAGTACTTC. Its translation is CASSLEGSHSYEQYF. Combining the CDR3 with reference TRBV28 and TRBJ2-7 gives the whole variable domain DVKVTQSSRYLVKRTGEKVFLECVQDMDHENMFWYRQDPGLGLRLIYFSYDVKMKEKGDIPEGYSVSREKKERFSLILESASTNQTSMYLCASSLEGSHSYEQYFGPGTRLTVT.